A selection of T cell receptor beta chains follows, all from one sample in a study of cytomegalovirus exposure and HLA in healthy donors. Sequencing used immunoSEQ multiplex PCR; TCRdb keeps in-frame clones, though not all of them. The sample holds about 110,000 clones, 60% to 85% seen once. Sequenced: PBMCs. These receptor sequences come from a female donor in good health and CMV-seropositive. The conserved cysteine and the conserved F or W are not part of the CDR3 here.

TRBV6-1	TRBJ2-5	ASSRDRLQETQY
TRBV7-3	TRBJ2-1	ASSLTGLAGGNEQF
TRBV29-1	TRBJ1-2	SVEGQGSNYGYT
TRBV2	TRBJ2-2	ASRRLANTGELF
TRBV4-2	TRBJ1-5	ASSQGRDRAVQPQH
TRBV5-1	TRBJ2-3	ASSWGLSTDTQY
TRBV29-1	TRBJ1-2	SVVEGYT
TRBV2	TRBJ2-3	ASRARVTSTDTQY
TRBV28	TRBJ1-2	ASSWRQVNYGYT
TRBV19	TRBJ1-2	ASWGRARDGYT
TRBV5-4	TRBJ1-6	ASSAGTGGEVMGSPLH
TRBV7-9	TRBJ1-6	ASSLEGTGVPLH
TRBV7-2	TRBJ1-4	ASSSDRGGEKLF
TRBV11-2	TRBJ1-2	ASSLYASRGYT
TRBV2	TRBJ2-1	ASSEALRRGLAGF
TRBV25-1	TRBJ1-4	ASSETGGSNEKLF
TRBV7-7	TRBJ2-5	ASSLGNGAAQETQY
TRBV4-3	TRBJ1-4	ASSQDRAQREKLF
TRBV9	TRBJ2-3	ASSVDSVTDTQY
TRBV5-1	TRBJ2-1	ASSPIPRWSNEQF
TRBV10-1	TRBJ2-1	ASSETGQGTYNEQF
TRBV19	TRBJ1-2	ASSKGQNYGYT
TRBV30	TRBJ2-3	AWNTGGAGTDTQY
TRBV5-8	TRBJ1-4	ASRPRGVEKLF
TRBV7-2	TRBJ2-7	ASSLRAPFYEQY
TRBV2	TRBJ2-2	ASNPPGLAGYTGELF
TRBV6-5	TRBJ1-1	ASISRQLNTEAF
TRBV27	TRBJ2-2	ASSLPGPNTGELF
TRBV4-2	TRBJ1-2	ASSQRSSYGYT
TRBV5-1	TRBJ2-5	ASSLGLAGGPEETQY
TRBV4-1	TRBJ2-7	ASSQVPGEQY
TRBV7-3	TRBJ1-1	ASSLTPRAHAF
TRBV11-2	TRBJ2-3	ASRESGTDTQY
TRBV4-2	TRBJ2-5	ASSQVGGGGGSETQY
TRBV18	TRBJ2-3	ASSSTSGATDTQY
TRBV4-1	TRBJ2-7	ASSQGWTGLRNEQY
TRBV7-9	TRBJ1-2	ASSPMDRNYGYT
TRBV5-6	TRBJ2-5	ASSLGQLQETQY
TRBV27	TRBJ1-1	ASSLTEPRNTEAF
TRBV27	TRBJ2-1	APLGTGAYNEQF
TRBV2	TRBJ2-2	ASKGAANTGELF
TRBV5-6	TRBJ2-2	ASSFTGAGELF
TRBV10-3	TRBJ2-2	AIRGTGEAGELF
TRBV19	TRBJ2-7	ASSISGTGQGAYEQY
TRBV27	TRBJ1-1	ASKGDLKLTEAF
TRBV6-6	TRBJ1-2	ASSYFARQGYGYT
TRBV18	TRBJ2-6	ASSQQGVNSGANVLT
TRBV7-9	TRBJ1-1	ASSALGQMNTEAF
TRBV6-1	TRBJ2-7	ASRDWFTYEQY
TRBV14	TRBJ1-1	ASSQLRDTEAF
TRBV29-1	TRBJ2-2	SGQGESRTGELF
TRBV5-1	TRBJ2-1	ASSLVVTDEQF
TRBV27	TRBJ2-7	ASSLSVRQGYPYEQY
TRBV7-2	TRBJ1-3	ASSLAQGSVGNTIY
TRBV7-9	TRBJ2-3	ASGMGGRPSDTQY
TRBV19	TRBJ1-4	ASSIDNSNEKLF
TRBV7-8	TRBJ2-1	ASSPGATMRNEQF